The rows below give T cell receptor beta chains drawn from one sample of a study of T-cell reconstitution after alpha-beta-depleted transplantation in children. TCRdb re-derived calls from the PCR reads in MiXCR, one entry per CDR3 protein. The sample yields around 300,000 distinct CDR3 sequences, roughly 25% seen once. This material consisted of PBMCs, mostly from graft donor cells, taken 180 days after TCRalphabeta/CD19-depleted stem cell transplant. The receptor source for this set is a male patient between 5 and 17 years old who had a stem cell transplant for acute lymphoblastic leukemia, so the T cells may come from the graft donor. Each CDR3 is given with its conserved first and last residue. Each record gives: V gene, J gene, CDR3 protein.

>TRBV2|TRBJ1-4
CASVLFEKLFF
>TRBV7-3|TRBJ2-1
CASSLTGGGRAGEQFF
>TRBV5-1|TRBJ2-3
CASSPPGRSTDTQYF
>TRBV5-1|TRBJ2-3
CASSLYNEPTDTQYF
>TRBV12-3/TRBV12-4|TRBJ1-1
CASSFWFGTNTEAFF
>TRBV7-9|TRBJ2-2
CASSRPGTGHGELFF
>TRBV10-3|TRBJ2-1
CAISEGPEQFF
>TRBV6-6|TRBJ2-3
CASNPQGSDTQYF
>TRBV4-1|TRBJ2-2
CASSQVALTTGELFF
>TRBV4-1|TRBJ1-2
CASSQEGYRQSTNYGYTF
>TRBV20-1|TRBJ2-5
CSAGRGDRETQYF
>TRBV20-1|TRBJ2-5
CSARVTAKETQYF
>TRBV12-3/TRBV12-4|TRBJ2-3
CASSPGLDTQYF
>TRBV5-6|TRBJ2-7
CASSVGEPGLLAEQYF
>TRBV13|TRBJ1-6
CASSSLYTLGNSPLHF
>TRBV11-2|TRBJ2-3
CASSWTGDFRTDTQYF
>TRBV6-5|TRBJ1-2
CASSLTGTWGLSNYGYTF
>TRBV27|TRBJ2-7
CASRLRDSFYEQYF
>TRBV29-1|TRBJ1-2
CSFTGGPAVGYTF
>TRBV13|TRBJ2-5
CASSLGRQSQETQYF
>TRBV9|TRBJ2-3
CASRAGGADTQYF
>TRBV20-1|TRBJ1-2
CSAPWPGQGASHTF
>TRBV29-1|TRBJ2-1
CSLTSGNGNEQFF
>TRBV20-1|TRBJ2-7
CSAPYFSGTVYEQYF
>TRBV10-3|TRBJ2-3
CAIRGTDTQYF
>TRBV3-1|TRBJ2-5
CASSQDRAAQETQYF
>TRBV28|TRBJ1-1
CASTPNLNTEAFF
>TRBV6-5|TRBJ1-2
CASSYYLGGQTNYGYTF
>TRBV20-1|TRBJ1-2
CSARRLAIYGYTF
>TRBV5-4|TRBJ2-3
CASSLSLGGFSDTQYF
>TRBV5-1|TRBJ2-5
CASSFLAGAETQYF
>TRBV11-2|TRBJ2-7
CASSLYTRQGLYEQYF
>TRBV6-6|TRBJ1-2
CASSPGTGRSF
>TRBV15|TRBJ2-5
CATSSRDRLRTGDIQETQYF
>TRBV29-1|TRBJ1-3
CSVQVPDGNTIYF
>TRBV25-1|TRBJ2-7
CASSAIYEQYF
>TRBV27|TRBJ2-7
CASSLIWVAGGLPYEQYF
>TRBV29-1|TRBJ2-7
CSVEGGRYEQYF
>TRBV3-1|TRBJ2-1
CASSQGALTGGNEQFF
>TRBV5-1|TRBJ2-5
CASSVTGRGETQYF
>TRBV29-1|TRBJ2-5
CSVEGTTLRETQYF
>TRBV5-6|TRBJ2-6
CASSLGGYGANVLTF
>TRBV12-3/TRBV12-4|TRBJ2-1
CASSFWDKEDNEQFF
>TRBV5-1|TRBJ1-3
CASSLQAGLGNTIYF
>TRBV3-1|TRBJ2-3
CASSLRDNTDTQYF
>TRBV12-3/TRBV12-4|TRBJ2-1
CASSLIESGEQFF
>TRBV19|TRBJ2-5
CASSIDGEETQYF
>TRBV20-1|TRBJ2-1
CSARDWSYNEQFF
>TRBV20-1|TRBJ2-3
CSASSTDTQYF
>TRBV5-1|TRBJ2-5
CASSTFRQGETQYF
>TRBV27|TRBJ1-1
CASSPLGTGIEAFF
>TRBV7-3|TRBJ2-1
CASSENRGPYNEQFF
>TRBV24-1|TRBJ2-1
CAPRQGYGNEQFF
>TRBV4-1|TRBJ2-1
CASSQQENSYNEQFF
>TRBV5-5|TRBJ2-1
CASRGQQYNEQFF
>TRBV20-1|TRBJ2-1
CSARIWISVDEQFF
>TRBV24-1|TRBJ2-2
CATSDAGQGANTGELFF
>TRBV19|TRBJ2-4
CASSIGTDLAKNIQYF
>TRBV29-1|TRBJ1-4
CSVEDGVGTGEKLFF
>TRBV25-1|TRBJ2-7
CASSIPRSSYEQYF